These 14 T cell receptor beta chains were all obtained from the same sample, sequenced in a study of graft-versus-host responses after intestinal transplantation. Only in-frame clones appear in the TCRdb table, and some are missing; sequencing was by immunoSEQ multiplex PCR. Among around 2,900 clones listed, roughly 91% were seen once. The specimen comprised bone marrow, sampled more than 350 days after transplant. All receptors come from a human patient who received an intestinal transplant, so some T cells may come from the graft donor.

The chain carries TRBV10-2 and TRBJ1-2; possibly TRBD1 for D (6 bases). CDR1 is WSHSY and CDR2 is SAAADI in the germline V gene. V was clipped by 10 bases and J by 0 bases, with 15 bases between them. The CDR3 is made up of 14 amino acids. As DNA, the CDR3 is TGCGCCACGCGTGGGGGGCAGGCTAACTATGGCTACACCTTC. It translates to CATRGGQANYGYTF.

The CDR3 DNA reads TGCAGCGTTGAGAGAGGACGAGTCGGGCAGCCCCAGCATTTT. Encoded protein: CSVERGRVGQPQHF. The chain combines TRBV29-1 with TRBJ1-5; D is unclear. Germline V lookup: CDR1 SQVTM, CDR2 ANQGSEA. The germline V and J ends were trimmed by 3 bases and 7 bases, with 16 bases remaining between them. This CDR3 has 14 amino acids.

The V gene is TRBV12-2, the J gene TRBJ1-2. TRBV12-2 is a pseudogene segment. CDR3 length: 13 amino acids. This chain's CDR3 is CASRPFPGGVHRF. CDR3 coding DNA: TGTGCAAGTCGCCCTTTCCCAGGAGGAGTCCATCGCTTC.

The chain employs TRBV6-6 and TRBJ2-7; 7 positions match TRBD1. The V gene end was trimmed by 0 bases and the J gene end by 1 base; junction bases not matched to a gene: 3. The CDR3 contains 15 residues. Germline V gives CDR1 MNHNY, CDR2 SVGAGI (reference sequence). The CDR3 DNA is TGTGCCAGCAGTTACTCCTCGACAGGGTCCTACGAGCAGTACTTC. This translates into CASSYSSTGSYEQYF.

This clone was picked up one time. V is TRBV21-1 and J is TRBJ2-3. TRBV21-1 is designated a pseudogene. The CDR3 spans 15 residues. The DNA of the CDR3 is TGTGCCAGCAGCAATTCAGAGCGGACAACAGATACGCAGTATTTT. Residues: CASSNSERTTDTQYF.

This chain joins TRBV9 and TRBJ2-1; D gene uncertain. Germline CDR1 reads SGDLS; CDR2 reads YYNGEE. V was clipped by 0 bases and J by 6 bases, with 10 bases between them. The CDR3 is 14 amino acids. The CDR3 bases are TGTGCCAGCAGCGTAGAAATGGCCCTCAATGAGCAGTTCTTC. It is translated as CASSVEMALNEQFF. Looking up the rest from reference TRBV9 and TRBJ2-1 gives the full variable domain: DSGVTQTPKHLITATGQRVTLRCSPRSGDLSVYWYQQSLDQGLQFLIQYYNGEERAKGNILERFSAQQFPDLHSELNLSSLELGDSALYFCASSVEMALNEQFFGPGTRLTVL.

The chain joins TRBV28 to TRBJ1-1; weak D call: TRBD1 (5 bases). V lost 3 bases to trimming and J lost 5 bases, with 13 bases between them. CDR3 length: 14 residues. CDR1 MDHEN and CDR2 SYDVKM come from the germline V gene. For the CDR3, the DNA is TGTGCCAGCAGTTTGGGTAAGGGGACGACTGAAGCTTTCTTT. It encodes CASSLGKGTTEAFF. The complete variable domain, with remaining parts taken from reference TRBV28 and TRBJ1-1, reads DVKVTQSSRYLVKRTGEKVFLECVQDMDHENMFWYRQDPGLGLRLIYFSYDVKMKEKGDIPEGYSVSREKKERFSLILESASTNQTSMYLCASSLGKGTTEAFFGQGTRLTVV.

The rearrangement joins TRBV5-4 to TRBJ2-7; 10 bases line up with TRBD2. The J segment lost 0 bases and the V segment lost 2 bases, leaving 5 bases of the junction unmatched. The germline V gene encodes CDR1 SGHNT and CDR2 YYREEE (reference sequence). CDR3 length: 16 residues. The CDR3 spells CASSLEAGGGSYEQYF. In DNA form, the CDR3 reads TGTGCCAGCAGCTTAGAAGCGGGGGGGGGCTCCTACGAGCAGTACTTC.

This clone was seen just once. This chain uses TRBV2 with TRBJ1-5; TRBD1 is a possible D gene (5 bases). V dropped 6 bases and J dropped 3 bases, with 12 bases sitting between them. This CDR3 is built from 14 residues. The germline gives CDR1 SNHLY, CDR2 FYNNEI. The CDR3 sequence is CASRGDSFNQPQHF. The CDR3 region has the DNA TGTGCCAGCAGGGGGGATTCCTTCAATCAGCCCCAGCATTTT.

The chain links TRBV9 to TRBJ1-3; no reliable D call. Germline V gene data show CDR1 as SGDLS and CDR2 as YYNGEE. Trimming removed 2 bases from V and 5 bases from J, with 8 bases in between. The CDR3 extends over 13 amino acids. CDR3 nucleotide sequence: TGTGCCAGCAGCGTCAAGGAACGAAACACCATATATTTT. Protein product: CASSVKERNTIYF.

This chain connects TRBV11-1 to TRBJ2-7; D gene ambiguous. The CDR3 sequence is 13 residues long. Trimming removed 6 bases at V and 0 bases at J, with 9 bases between. The germline gives CDR1 SGHAT, CDR2 FQDESV (reference sequence). The CDR3 protein is CASSQTVSYEQYF. For the CDR3, the DNA is TGTGCCAGCAGTCAGACCGTCTCCTACGAGCAGTACTTC.

V gene TRBV29-1 combines with J gene TRBJ1-1, with D possibly TRBD1 on 6 matching bases. The V gene lost 5 bases and the J gene lost 5 bases, with 6 bases spanning the gap. This CDR3 region has 10 residues. Germline assignment: CDR1 SQVTM and CDR2 ANQGSEA. The chain's CDR3 is CSVRGTEAFF. In DNA form, the CDR3 reads TGCAGCGTTAGGGGGACTGAAGCTTTCTTT.

The rearrangement uses TRBV6-1 and TRBJ2-5; 8 bases are a match to TRBD1. The CDR3 covers 15 residues. Germline loops: CDR1 MNHNS, CDR2 SASEGT. The V gene end was trimmed by 7 bases and the J gene end by 2 bases; junction bases not matched to a gene: 9. Here the CDR3 DNA reads TGTGCCAGCACCCAAAGCAGGGGGCCGCAAGAGACCCAGTACTTC. Residues: CASTQSRGPQETQYF.

The rearrangement joins TRBV6-9 to TRBJ1-1; tentatively, D is TRBD1 (6 bases). The germline V gene has CDR1 MNHGY and CDR2 SVAAGI. V was clipped by 3 bases and J by 4 bases, with 15 bases between them. This CDR3 region has 15 residues. The CDR3: CASSYRGPGATEAFF. CDR3 nucleotides: TGTGCCAGCAGTTACAGGGGTCCAGGGGCCACTGAAGCTTTCTTT.